The 2 T cell receptor beta chains presented below share a single source sample, sequenced in a study of regulatory T cells in long-lasting Graves disease. This sample's time point: newly diagnosed GD, antithyroid drugs for less than 3 months. Preparation of the TCR library used RNA extracted from PBMCs. CDR3-region Arm-PCR and iRepertoire HTBI primers produced the TCR beta libraries. TCRdb reprocessed the multiplex PCR reads with MiXCR, giving one entry per CDR3 protein. The repertoire has 600,000 to 650,000 distinct CDR3 sequences, 16% of them found once; the top ten carry around a sixth. These data were also filed under a second study, of T cells in Graves' hyperthyroidism and ophthalmopathy.

Here the sequenced sample was peripheral blood mononuclear cells (PBMCs), taken at new diagnosis, from a patient treated with antithyroid drugs. All receptors derive from a woman aged 25 to 39 with Graves disease.

This clonotype was seen more than once but under ten times. This rearrangement joins TRBV12-3 or TRBV12-4 to TRBJ1-5; D uncertain. The CDR3 is made up of 15 amino acids. The V and J ends lost 0 bases and 4 bases respectively, with 10 bases between them. The CDR3 bases are TGTGCCAGCAGTTTAGCGCCAGGAATAAATCAGCCCCAGCATTTT. It yields the protein CASSLAPGINQPQHF.

The chain uses TRBV6-1 and TRBJ1-3; the D gene is possibly TRBD1 (6 bases). The V gene lost 8 bases and the J gene lost 0 bases, with 17 bases spanning the gap. Germline CDR1 is MNHNS and CDR2 is SASEGT. The CDR3 has 16 residues. CDR3 in DNA: TGTGCCAGCCGAGAAAGGGGGGCTAGCTCTGGAAACACCATATATTTT. As protein: CASRERGASSGNTIYF.